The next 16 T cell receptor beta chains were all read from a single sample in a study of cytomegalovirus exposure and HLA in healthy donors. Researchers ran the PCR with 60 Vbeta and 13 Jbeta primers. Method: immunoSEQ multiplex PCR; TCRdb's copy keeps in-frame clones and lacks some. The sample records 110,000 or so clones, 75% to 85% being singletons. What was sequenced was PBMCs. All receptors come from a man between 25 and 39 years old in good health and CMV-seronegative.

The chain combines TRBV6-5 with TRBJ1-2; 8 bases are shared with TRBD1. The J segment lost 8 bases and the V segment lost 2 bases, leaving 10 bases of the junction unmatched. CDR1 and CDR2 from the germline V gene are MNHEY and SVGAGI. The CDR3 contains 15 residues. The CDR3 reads CASSYGQGYFRGYTF. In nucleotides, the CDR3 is TGTGCCAGCAGTTACGGACAGGGCTACTTTCGGGGCTACACCTTC.

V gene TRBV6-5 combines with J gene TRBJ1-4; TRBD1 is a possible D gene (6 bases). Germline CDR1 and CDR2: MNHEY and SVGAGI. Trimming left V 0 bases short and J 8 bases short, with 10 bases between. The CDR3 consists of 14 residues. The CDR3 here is CASSYSRGNEKLFF. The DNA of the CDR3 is TGTGCCAGCAGTTACTCTAGGGGGAACGAAAAACTGTTTTTT.

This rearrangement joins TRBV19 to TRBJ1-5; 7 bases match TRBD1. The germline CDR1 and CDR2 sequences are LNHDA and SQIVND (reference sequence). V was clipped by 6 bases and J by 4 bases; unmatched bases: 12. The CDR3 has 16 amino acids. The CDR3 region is CASSITGTARNQPQHF. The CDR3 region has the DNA TGTGCCAGTAGCATTACTGGGACAGCAAGAAATCAGCCCCAGCATTTT.

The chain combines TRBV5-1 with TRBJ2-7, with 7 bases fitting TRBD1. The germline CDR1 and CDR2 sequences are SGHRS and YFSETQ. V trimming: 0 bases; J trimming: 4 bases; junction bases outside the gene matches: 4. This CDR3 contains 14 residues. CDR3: CASSLARGSYEQYF. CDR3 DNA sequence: TGCGCCAGCAGCTTGGCCAGGGGGTCTTACGAGCAGTACTTC.

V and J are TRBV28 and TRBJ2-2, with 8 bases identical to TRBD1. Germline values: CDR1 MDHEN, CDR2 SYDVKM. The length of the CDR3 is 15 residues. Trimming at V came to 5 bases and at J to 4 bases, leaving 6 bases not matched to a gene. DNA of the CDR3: TGTGCCAGCAGTCTACAGGGGGTGGGCACCGGGGAGCTGTTTTTT. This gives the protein CASSLQGVGTGELFF.

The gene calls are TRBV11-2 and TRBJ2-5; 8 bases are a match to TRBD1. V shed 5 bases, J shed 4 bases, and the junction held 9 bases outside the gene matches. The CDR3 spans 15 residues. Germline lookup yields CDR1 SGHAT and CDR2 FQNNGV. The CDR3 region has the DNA TGTGCCAGCAGCCCGCTCAGGGGGCGAAGAGAGACCCAGTACTTC. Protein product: CASSPLRGRRETQYF.

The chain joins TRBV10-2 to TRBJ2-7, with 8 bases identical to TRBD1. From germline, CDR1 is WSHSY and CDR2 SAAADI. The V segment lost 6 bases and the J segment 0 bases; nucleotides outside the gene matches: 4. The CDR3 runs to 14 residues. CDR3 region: CASSTQGDSYEQYF. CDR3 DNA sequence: TGCGCCAGCAGCACACAGGGGGACTCCTACGAGCAGTACTTC.

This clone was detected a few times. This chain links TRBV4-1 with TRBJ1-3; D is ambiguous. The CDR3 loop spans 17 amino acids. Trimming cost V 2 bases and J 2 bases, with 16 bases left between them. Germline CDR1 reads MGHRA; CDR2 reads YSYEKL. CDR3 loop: CASSQRSNTLPGNTIYF. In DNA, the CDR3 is TGCGCCAGCAGCCAAAGGAGTAACACCCTTCCTGGAAACACCATATATTTT.

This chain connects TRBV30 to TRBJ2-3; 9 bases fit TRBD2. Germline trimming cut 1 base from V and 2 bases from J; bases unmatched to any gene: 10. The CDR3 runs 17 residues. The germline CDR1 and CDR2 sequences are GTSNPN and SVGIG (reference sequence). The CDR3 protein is CAWSGGRSGGLTDTQYF. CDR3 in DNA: TGTGCCTGGAGTGGGGGGAGGAGCGGGGGGCTCACAGATACGCAGTATTTT.

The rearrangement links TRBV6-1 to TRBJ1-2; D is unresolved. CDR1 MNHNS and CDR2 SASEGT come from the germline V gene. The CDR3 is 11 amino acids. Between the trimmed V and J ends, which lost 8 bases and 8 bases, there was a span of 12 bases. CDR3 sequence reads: CASSPLTGYTF. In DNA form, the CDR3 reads TGTGCCAGCTCTCCACTCACCGGCTACACCTTC.

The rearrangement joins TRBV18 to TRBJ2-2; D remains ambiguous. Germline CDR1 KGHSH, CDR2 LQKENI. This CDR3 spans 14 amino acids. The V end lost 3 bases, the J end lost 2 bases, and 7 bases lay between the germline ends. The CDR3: CASSPRVNTGELFF. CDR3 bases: TGTGCCAGCTCACCTCGGGTCAACACCGGGGAGCTGTTTTTT.

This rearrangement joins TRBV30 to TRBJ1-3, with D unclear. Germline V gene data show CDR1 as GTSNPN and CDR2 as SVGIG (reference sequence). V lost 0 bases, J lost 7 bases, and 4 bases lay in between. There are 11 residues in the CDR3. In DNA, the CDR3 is TGTGCCTGGAGTGTCGCGAACACCATATATTTT. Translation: CAWSVANTIYF.

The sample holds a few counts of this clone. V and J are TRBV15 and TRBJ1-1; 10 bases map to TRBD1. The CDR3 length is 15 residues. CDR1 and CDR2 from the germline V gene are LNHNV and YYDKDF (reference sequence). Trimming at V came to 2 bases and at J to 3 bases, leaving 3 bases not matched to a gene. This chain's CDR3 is CATSRLGTGDTEAFF. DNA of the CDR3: TGTGCCACCAGCAGATTGGGGACAGGGGACACTGAAGCTTTCTTT. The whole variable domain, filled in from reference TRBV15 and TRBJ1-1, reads DAMVIQNPRYQVTQFGKPVTLSCSQTLNHNVMYWYQQKSSQAPKLLFHYYDKDFNNEADTPDNFQSRRPNTSFCFLDIRSPGLGDTAMYLCATSRLGTGDTEAFFGQGTRLTVV.

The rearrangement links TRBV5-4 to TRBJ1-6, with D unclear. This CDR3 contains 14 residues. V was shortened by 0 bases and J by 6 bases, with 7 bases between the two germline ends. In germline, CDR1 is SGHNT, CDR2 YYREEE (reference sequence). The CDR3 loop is CASSLVTANSPLHF. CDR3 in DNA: TGTGCCAGCAGCTTGGTAACTGCTAATTCACCCCTCCACTTT.

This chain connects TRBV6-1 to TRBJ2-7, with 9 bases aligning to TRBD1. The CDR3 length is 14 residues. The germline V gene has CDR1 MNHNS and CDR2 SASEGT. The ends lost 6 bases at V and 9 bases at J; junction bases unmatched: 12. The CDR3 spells CASSTGTGIGAQYF. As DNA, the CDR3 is TGTGCCAGCAGCACCGGGACAGGGATTGGCGCGCAGTACTTC.

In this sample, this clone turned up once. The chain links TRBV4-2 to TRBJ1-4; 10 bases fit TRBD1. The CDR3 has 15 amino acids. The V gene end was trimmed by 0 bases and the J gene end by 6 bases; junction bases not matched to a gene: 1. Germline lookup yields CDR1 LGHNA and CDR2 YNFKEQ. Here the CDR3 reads CASSQDGTGDEKLFF. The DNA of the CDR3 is TGTGCCAGCAGCCAAGACGGGACAGGGGATGAAAAACTGTTTTTT.